What follows are 18 T cell receptor beta chains derived from one specimen sequenced in a study of cytomegalovirus exposure and HLA in healthy donors. The PCR ran on 60 Vbeta and 13 Jbeta primers. Produced via immunoSEQ multiplex PCR; TCRdb's table is partial and in-frame only. The sample carries fewer than 250,000 clones, about 83% recorded once. The sequenced sample was PBMCs. These TCRs come from a man aged 40-50 years in good health and CMV-seronegative.

This chain joins TRBV5-4 and TRBJ2-1; the match to TRBD2 covers 11 bases. The trim removed 5 bases at V and 8 bases at J, leaving 9 bases unmatched. This CDR3 contains 15 residues. Per the germline V gene, CDR1 is SGHNT and CDR2 is YYREEE (reference sequence). The CDR3 region is CASRLLAGASYEQFF. The CDR3 DNA reads TGTGCCAGCAGGTTACTAGCGGGAGCCTCCTATGAGCAGTTCTTC.

V gene TRBV9 combines with J gene TRBJ1-2; 7 nucleotides agree with TRBD1. CDR1 is SGDLS and CDR2 is YYNGEE in the germline V gene. The CDR3 is made up of 16 amino acids. V was clipped by 0 bases and J by 2 bases; unmatched bases: 7. CDR3 in DNA: TGTGCCAGCAGCGTAGCTAGACAGGGTCTCAACTATGGCTACACCTTC. Its protein is CASSVARQGLNYGYTF.

This chain uses TRBV5-6 with TRBJ1-2; D is undetermined. This CDR3 comprises 15 residues. V lost 2 bases, J lost 8 bases, and 19 bases lay in between. Germline CDR1 reads SGHDT; CDR2 reads YYEEEE. CDR3 residues: CASSFLSGDSGGYTF. In DNA form, the CDR3 reads TGTGCCAGCAGCTTTCTCAGTGGGGATTCGGGAGGCTACACCTTC.

The J gene is TRBJ1-6, the V gene TRBV4-1, with 9 bases that match TRBD1. V shed 0 bases and J 7 bases; nucleotides not matched to a gene: 1. The CDR3 loop spans 15 amino acids. Germline CDR1 and CDR2: MGHRA and YSYEKL. CDR3 in DNA: TGCGCCAGCAGCCAAGAGGGGACAGGGAATTCACCCCTCCACTTT. Protein sequence: CASSQEGTGNSPLHF.

J is TRBJ2-7 and V is TRBV4-1; TRBD2 is a possible D gene (5 bases). Germline V gene sequence: CDR1 MGHRA, CDR2 YSYEKL. V lost 0 bases and J 2 bases, leaving 14 bases between the germline ends. This CDR3 is built from 16 residues. The CDR3 reads CASSQDWRSVAYEQYF. The CDR3 DNA sequence: TGCGCCAGCAGCCAAGATTGGAGGAGTGTCGCCTACGAGCAGTACTTC.

The genes are TRBV5-4 and TRBJ2-7; 12 nucleotides match TRBD1. Germline V gene lookup returns CDR1 SGHNT and CDR2 YYREEE (reference sequence). V shed 3 bases and J 7 bases; nucleotides not matched to a gene: 8. There are 15 residues in the CDR3. In DNA, the CDR3 is TGTGCCAGCAGCTCTCCGGGACAGGGGGCTCGGGAGCAGTACTTC. Translating it yields CASSSPGQGAREQYF.

The chain uses TRBV18 and TRBJ1-5, with 9 bases that match TRBD1. This CDR3 contains 15 residues. From germline, CDR1 is KGHSH and CDR2 LQKENI. Trimming removed 6 bases from V and 5 bases from J; junction bases left unmatched: 8. DNA for the CDR3: TGTGCCAGCTCCCCAGGGACAGGGACTTATCAGCCCCAGCATTTT. This gives the protein CASSPGTGTYQPQHF.

The CDR3 is CASSPRRLANSYEQYF. CDR3 DNA sequence: TGTGCCAGTAGTCCGAGAAGACTAGCTAATTCCTACGAGCAGTACTTC. The rearrangement joins TRBV19 to TRBJ2-7; 7 bases line up with TRBD2. V lost 5 bases and J lost 1; bases outside the gene matches: 11. CDR1 is LNHDA, CDR2 SQIVND, per germline (reference sequence). CDR3 length: 16 residues.

This clone was seen once. The chain joins TRBV4-1 to TRBJ1-6, with no clear D. The CDR3 covers 14 residues. Trimming stripped 0 bases from V and 10 bases from J, with 10 bases between. CDR1 is MGHRA, CDR2 YSYEKL, per germline. CDR3 amino acids: CASSQDKTGSPLHF. As DNA, the CDR3 is TGCGCCAGCAGCCAAGATAAGACGGGATCACCCCTCCACTTT.

The chain recombines TRBV7-2 with TRBJ1-2; a possible D gene is TRBD1 (6 bases). Germline V gives CDR1 SGHTA, CDR2 FQGNSA. This CDR3 is built from 12 residues. Trimming took off 4 bases at V and 4 bases at J, with 7 bases between the two ends. The CDR3 here is CASSWDTYGYTF. DNA for the CDR3: TGTGCCAGCAGCTGGGACACCTATGGCTACACCTTC.

This clone was detected only once. J is TRBJ2-1 and V is TRBV4-2, with 8 bases fitting TRBD1. The ends lost 1 base at V and 3 bases at J; junction bases unmatched: 5. This CDR3 spans 16 amino acids. Germline V CDR1 and CDR2: LGHNA, YNFKEQ. The CDR3 reads CASSQGRDRGYNEQFF. The DNA of the CDR3 is TGTGCCAGCAGCCAAGGCAGAGACAGGGGCTACAATGAGCAGTTCTTC.

J is TRBJ1-5 and V is TRBV2, with D unclear. Per germline, CDR1 SNHLY and CDR2 FYNNEI. The CDR3 spans 14 residues. V lost 4 bases to trimming and J lost 4 bases, with 11 bases between them. The CDR3 DNA is TGTGCCAGCAGTGTCGGGGAGACTAATCAGCCCCAGCATTTT. Encoded protein: CASSVGETNQPQHF.

In this sample, this clone turned up once. V and J are TRBV5-1 and TRBJ2-7, with 11 bases aligning to TRBD2. Trimming at V came to 4 bases and at J to 2 bases, leaving 5 bases not matched to a gene. CDR1 is SGHRS and CDR2 is YFSETQ in the germline V gene. CDR3 length equals 15 residues. The CDR3 here is CASSQTSGGTYEQYF. CDR3 in DNA: TGCGCCAGCAGCCAAACTAGCGGGGGTACCTACGAGCAGTACTTC.

This chain's CDR3 is CSVGDSYYEQYF. CDR3 coding DNA: TGCAGCGTTGGGGACTCCTATTACGAGCAGTACTTC. The V gene is TRBV29-1, the J gene TRBJ2-7; D is perhaps TRBD2 (6 bases). The CDR3 contains 12 residues. The ends were cut back, 4 bases at V and 4 bases at J, with 11 bases in the middle. Germline V CDR1 and CDR2: SQVTM, ANQGSEA.

This chain joins TRBV27 and TRBJ1-5; no reliable D call. The CDR3 totals 14 residues. CDR1 is MNHEY, CDR2 SMNVEV, per germline (reference sequence). V was clipped by 2 bases and J by 3 bases, with 8 bases between them. The DNA for the CDR3 is TGTGCCAGCAGTTTAGAAGCAAACAATCAGCCCCAGCATTTT. Its protein product is CASSLEANNQPQHF.

V and J are TRBV7-3 and TRBJ1-1; the D gene is possibly TRBD1 (5 bases). CDR3 size: 13 residues. Trimming stripped 0 bases from V and 11 bases from J, with 13 bases between. CDR1 SGHTA and CDR2 FQGTGA come from the germline V gene. CDR3 amino acids: CASSLTGGSTAFF. Here the CDR3 DNA reads TGTGCCAGCAGCTTAACCGGGGGATCCACCGCTTTCTTT.

CDR3 region: CASSLTGTGTQPQHF. CDR3 bases: TGTGCCAGCAGCTTGACAGGGACGGGCACTCAGCCCCAGCATTTT. This chain links TRBV7-9 with TRBJ1-5; the match to TRBD1 covers 7 bases. The germline gives CDR1 SEHNR, CDR2 FQNEAQ (reference sequence). The CDR3 contains 15 residues. The V gene end was trimmed by 3 bases and the J gene end by 6 bases; junction bases not matched to a gene: 8.

The rearrangement links TRBV5-1 to TRBJ2-5; TRBD2 might be the D (5 bases). The V end was cut by 5 bases, the J end by 5 bases, with 13 bases between. In germline, CDR1 is SGHRS, CDR2 YFSETQ. The CDR3 has 13 amino acids. CDR3 protein: CASSEGILETQYF. In DNA, the CDR3 is TGCGCCAGCAGTGAGGGAATTCTGGAGACCCAGTACTTC.